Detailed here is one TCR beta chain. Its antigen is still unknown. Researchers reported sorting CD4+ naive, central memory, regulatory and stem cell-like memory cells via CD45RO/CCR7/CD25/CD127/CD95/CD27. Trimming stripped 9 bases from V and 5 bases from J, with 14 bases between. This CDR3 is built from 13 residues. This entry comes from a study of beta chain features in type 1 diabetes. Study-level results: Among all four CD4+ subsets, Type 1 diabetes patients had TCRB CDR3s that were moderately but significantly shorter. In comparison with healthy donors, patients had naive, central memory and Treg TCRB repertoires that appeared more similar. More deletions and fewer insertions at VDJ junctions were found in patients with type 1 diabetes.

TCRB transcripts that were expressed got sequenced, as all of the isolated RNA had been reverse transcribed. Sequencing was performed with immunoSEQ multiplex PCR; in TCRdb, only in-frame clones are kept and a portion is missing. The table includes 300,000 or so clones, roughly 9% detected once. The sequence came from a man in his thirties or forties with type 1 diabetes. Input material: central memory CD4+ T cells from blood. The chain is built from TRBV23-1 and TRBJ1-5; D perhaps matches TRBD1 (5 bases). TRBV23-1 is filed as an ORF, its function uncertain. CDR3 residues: CARPRGRDQPQHF. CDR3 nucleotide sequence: TGCGCCAGACCTCGGGGGAGGGATCAGCCCCAGCATTTT.